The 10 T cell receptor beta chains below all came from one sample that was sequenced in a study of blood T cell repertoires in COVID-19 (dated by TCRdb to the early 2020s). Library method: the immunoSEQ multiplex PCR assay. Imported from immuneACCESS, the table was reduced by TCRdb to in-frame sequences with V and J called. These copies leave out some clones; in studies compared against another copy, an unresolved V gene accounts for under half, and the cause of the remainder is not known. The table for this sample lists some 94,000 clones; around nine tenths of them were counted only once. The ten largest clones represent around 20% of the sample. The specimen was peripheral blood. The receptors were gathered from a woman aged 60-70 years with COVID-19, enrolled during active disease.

The CDR3 loop reads CATFPGTGRTEAFF. The CDR3 coding sequence is TGTGCCACCTTTCCCGGGACAGGGCGAACTGAAGCTTTCTTT. This rearrangement joins TRBV27 to TRBJ1-1; 9 positions match TRBD1. The V and J ends lost 10 bases and 5 bases, in that order; junction bases with no gene match: 11. The CDR3 runs to 14 residues. Looked up from germline, CDR1 is MNHEY and CDR2 is SMNVEV (reference sequence).

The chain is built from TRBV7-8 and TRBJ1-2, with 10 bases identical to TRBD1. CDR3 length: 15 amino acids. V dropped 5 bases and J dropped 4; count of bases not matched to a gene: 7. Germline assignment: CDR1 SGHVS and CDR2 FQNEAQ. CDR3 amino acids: CASSRARDRGYGYTF. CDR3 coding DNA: TGTGCCAGCAGCCGAGCTCGGGACAGGGGCTATGGCTACACCTTC.

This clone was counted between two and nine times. CDR3 protein: CASSLGQGWEKLFF. CDR3 nucleotide sequence: TGCGCCAGCAGCTTAGGACAGGGGTGGGAAAAACTGTTTTTT. V is TRBV5-1 and J is TRBJ1-4; TRBD1 agrees at 9 bases. Trimming at V came to 2 bases and at J to 8 bases, leaving 4 bases not matched to a gene. Germline loops: CDR1 SGHRS, CDR2 YFSETQ. The CDR3 has 14 residues.

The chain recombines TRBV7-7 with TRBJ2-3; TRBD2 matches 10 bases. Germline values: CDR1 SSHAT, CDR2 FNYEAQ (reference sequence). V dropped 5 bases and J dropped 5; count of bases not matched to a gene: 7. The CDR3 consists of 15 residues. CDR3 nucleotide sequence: TGTGCCAGCAGCCGTAGCGGGGGGACGGGAGATACGCAGTATTTT. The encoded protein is CASSRSGGTGDTQYF.

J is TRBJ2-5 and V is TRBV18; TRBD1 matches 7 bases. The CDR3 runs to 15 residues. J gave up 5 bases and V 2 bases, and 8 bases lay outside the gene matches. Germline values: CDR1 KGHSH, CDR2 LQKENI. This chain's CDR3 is CASSPARGYLETQYF. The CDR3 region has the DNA TGTGCCAGCTCACCAGCCAGGGGGTACTTGGAGACCCAGTACTTC.

In nucleotides, the CDR3 is TGTGCCAGCAGTTACCGACAGACGAGCTCCTACAATGAGCAGTTCTTC. Encoded protein: CASSYRQTSSYNEQFF. The rearrangement joins TRBV6-5 to TRBJ2-1; tentative D call: TRBD1 (5 bases). Per germline, CDR1 MNHEY and CDR2 SVGAGI. The CDR3 extends over 16 amino acids. V was clipped by 2 bases and J by 0 bases, with 11 bases between them.

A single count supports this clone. CDR3 sequence (DNA): TGCGCCAGCAGCCCGTGGGGACTAGCGGGGATTACCTACGAGCAGTACTTC. It is translated as CASSPWGLAGITYEQYF. The chain recombines TRBV5-1 with TRBJ2-7, with 13 positions matching TRBD2. The germline gives CDR1 SGHRS, CDR2 YFSETQ. The V segment lost 4 bases and the J segment 2 bases; nucleotides outside the gene matches: 9. The CDR3 is made up of 17 amino acids.

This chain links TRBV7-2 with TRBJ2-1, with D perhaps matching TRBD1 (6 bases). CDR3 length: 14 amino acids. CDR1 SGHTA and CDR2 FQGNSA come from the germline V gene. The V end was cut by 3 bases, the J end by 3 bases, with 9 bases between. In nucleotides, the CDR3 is TGTGCCAGCAGCTTCCGGGACAACTACAATGAGCAGTTCTTC. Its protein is CASSFRDNYNEQFF.

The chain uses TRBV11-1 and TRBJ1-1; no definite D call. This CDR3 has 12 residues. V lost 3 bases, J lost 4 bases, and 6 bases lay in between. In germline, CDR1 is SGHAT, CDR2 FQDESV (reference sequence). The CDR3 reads CASSFDITEAFF. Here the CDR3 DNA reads TGTGCCAGCAGCTTTGACATCACTGAAGCTTTCTTT.

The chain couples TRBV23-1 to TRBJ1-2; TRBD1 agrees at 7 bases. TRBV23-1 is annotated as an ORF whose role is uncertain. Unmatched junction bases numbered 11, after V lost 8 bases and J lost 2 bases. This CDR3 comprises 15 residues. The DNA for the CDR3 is TGCGCCAGCGCGTATAAAGGGGGCTCCAACTATGGCTACACCTTC. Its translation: CASAYKGGSNYGYTF.